A single TCR beta chain is shown here with its context. The antigen is not known. Clones were sequenced by immunoSEQ multiplex PCR, and TCRdb holds only the in-frame ones, with some missing. The data contain about 55,000 clones, about 83% of them singletons. These data belong to a study of OX40 agonist ivuxolimab in advanced cancers. Turning to the study itself: At 75% to 90% male, the cohort had a mean age of about 55 years, ranging from 23 to 79.

Germline loops: CDR1 MDHEN, CDR2 SYDVKM. This CDR3 region has 17 residues. V was clipped by 3 bases and J by 8 bases, with 22 bases between them. Regarding the study as a whole: Antigen targets of the expanded peripheral T cells went undetermined.

V and J are TRBV28 and TRBJ1-4; possible D gene TRBD1, 5 bases. This TCR was sampled from an adult with an advanced solid tumor such as melanoma, head and neck, liver or kidney cancer. The sequences come from CD4+ or CD8+ T cells sorted from blood, collected in a trial of the OX40 agonist ivuxolimab. The CDR3 reads CASSFFRLSGFGEKLFF. The CDR3 bases are TGTGCCAGCAGTTTTTTTCGTCTTTCAGGGTTTGGAGAAAAACTGTTTTTT.